The 22 T cell receptor beta chains given below trace back to one sample, sequenced in a study of breast tumors, draining lymph nodes, adjacent tissues. The lymph nodes were axillary draining lymph nodes from breast cancer patients. One entry per CDR3 protein results from TCRdb running MiXCR on the multiplex PCR reads. The sample lists roughly 220,000 distinct CDR3 sequences, 34% occurring once. The sample taken for sequencing was axillary lymph node tissue. The receptors shown here come from a female donor with breast cancer. Some clones in this sample may be carry-over from other donors' samples.

This clonotype was found many times. The chain is built from TRBV19 and TRBJ2-2, with D maybe TRBD1 (6 bases). The V and J ends lost 4 bases and 1 base respectively, with 7 bases between them. The CDR3 is 14 residues long. Germline assignment: CDR1 LNHDA and CDR2 SQIVND (reference sequence). In nucleotides, the CDR3 is TGTGCCAGTAGTAGGGACAAGAACACCGGGGAGCTGTTTTTT. Amino acids: CASSRDKNTGELFF.

This clonotype was picked up many times. The rearrangement links TRBV7-2 to TRBJ2-2, with TRBD2 matching over 7 bases. Unmatched junction bases numbered 4, after V lost 4 bases and J lost 5 bases. This CDR3 has 14 residues. The germline V gene encodes CDR1 SGHTA and CDR2 FQGNSA. CDR3 in DNA: TGTGCCAGCAGCTGGGTCGGGGGGACCGGGGAGCTGTTTTTT. Its translation is CASSWVGGTGELFF.

Here the CDR3 DNA reads TGCAGTGCCCCAGAGACCGGGACAGGGGGCAATGAGCAGTTCTTC. Translated, it gives CSAPETGTGGNEQFF. The chain joins TRBV20-1 to TRBJ2-1, with TRBD1 matching over 11 bases. Looked up from germline, CDR1 is DFQATT and CDR2 is SNEGSKA (reference sequence). Unmatched junction bases numbered 10, after V lost 6 bases and J lost 6 bases. The CDR3 runs to 15 residues.

A word on this clonotype: Germline and junction disagree at one end, which may indicate a read error. The rearrangement uses TRBV2 and TRBJ2-7, with D possibly matching TRBD1 (6 bases). CDR3 length: 13 amino acids. Germline assignment: CDR1 SNHLY and CDR2 FYNNEI. CDR3 residues: CASSQGTPDEQDF. The CDR3 bases are TGTGCCAGCAGTCAGGGGACGCCCGACGAGCAGGACTTC.

On this clonotype itself: One junction end disagrees with the germline gene, perhaps due to a read error. This chain joins TRBV29-1 and TRBJ2-7; TRBD1 or TRBD2 may be the D gene (5 bases each). This CDR3 contains 13 residues. CDR1 SQVTM and CDR2 ANQGSEA come from the germline V gene. DNA for the CDR3: TGCAGCGTTGATGTCACCTCAGGGAGAGATGGTGCCTTC. It codes for CSVDVTSGRDGAF.

The sample holds many counts of this clonotype. The chain recombines TRBV5-1 with TRBJ2-7, with TRBD1 matching over 11 bases. The CDR3 contains 16 residues. Looked up from germline, CDR1 is SGHRS and CDR2 is YFSETQ. The junction had 8 bases not matched to a gene; V was cut back by 3 bases and J by 3 bases. As DNA, the CDR3 is TGCGCCAGCAGCTGGTCCGGACAGGGGGCGAACTACGAGCAGTACTTC. Protein: CASSWSGQGANYEQYF. Looking up the rest from reference TRBV5-1 and TRBJ2-7 gives the full variable domain: KAGVTQTPRYLIKTRGQQVTLSCSPISGHRSVSWYQQTPGQGLQFLFEYFSETQRNKGNFPGRFSGRQFSNSRSEMNVSTLELGDSALYLCASSWSGQGANYEQYFGPGTRLTVT.

This clonotype was picked up many times. The chain combines TRBV19 with TRBJ1-2; a weak D match, TRBD1 (6 bases). This CDR3 region has 16 residues. Trimming left V 5 bases short and J 7 bases short, with 23 bases between. Per the germline V gene, CDR1 is LNHDA and CDR2 is SQIVND (reference sequence). This chain's CDR3 is CASSVTGGTSSRGYTF. The CDR3 coding sequence is TGTGCCAGTAGTGTGACAGGAGGGACCTCCTCTCGTGGCTACACCTTC.

This clonotype showed up many times. The chain links TRBV3-1 to TRBJ2-5, with 7 bases that match TRBD1. Germline V gives CDR1 LGHDT, CDR2 YNNKEL (reference sequence). This CDR3 region has 14 residues. V lost 2 bases and J lost 4; bases outside the gene matches: 4. The CDR3 protein is CASSQRGRVETQYF. Here the CDR3 DNA reads TGTGCCAGCAGCCAAAGGGGGCGGGTAGAGACCCAGTACTTC.

This clonotype was counted ten times or more. J is TRBJ2-3 and V is TRBV19; the D is unclear. The CDR3 runs to 14 residues. The germline V and J ends were trimmed by 3 bases and 6 bases, with 13 bases remaining between them. Germline CDR1 LNHDA, CDR2 SQIVND (reference sequence). The CDR3 bases are TGTGCCAGTAGTATTACAACCACCCGGGATACGCAGTATTTT. Protein product: CASSITTTRDTQYF.

This clonotype was observed a single time. The gene calls are TRBV2 and TRBJ2-6, with 11 positions matching TRBD1. The CDR3 extends over 15 amino acids. Germline V gene sequence: CDR1 SNHLY, CDR2 FYNNEI. With V trimmed by 6 bases and J by 2 bases, 0 bases remained unmatched. The CDR3 region has the DNA TGTGCCAGCAGGGGACAGGGGGCTGGGGCCAACGTCCTGACTTTC. It yields the protein CASRGQGAGANVLTF.

About this clonotype: A much larger clone differs from this one at a single base, so this may be a read error. The chain employs TRBV7-2 and TRBJ2-5, with D perhaps TRBD2 (6 bases). CDR3 length equals 17 residues. Germline CDR1 is SGHTA and CDR2 is FQGNSA. The CDR3 coding sequence is TGCGCCAGCAGCTTGGGTGGGGAGGCAGTGTACCAAGAGCCCCAGTACTTC. This translates into CASSLGGEAVYQEPQYF.

The table lists this clonotype with many counts. V usage is TRBV10-3 and J usage is TRBJ2-1; D remains ambiguous. Germline V CDR1 and CDR2: ENHRY, SYGVKD. The CDR3 is 15 amino acids. Deletions cut 0 bases from V and 7 bases from J, with 13 bases between. The CDR3 bases are TGTGCCATCAGTGAGTCGAACCAGTTGGGGAATGAGCAGTTCTTC. Residues: CAISESNQLGNEQFF.

This sequence joins TRBV5-1 and TRBJ1-1; unclear D gene. The V gene's germline CDR1 is SGHRS and CDR2 YFSETQ. Trimming stripped 1 base from V and 4 bases from J, with 14 bases between. CDR3 length: 15 amino acids. CDR3 region: CASSLSIREGTEAFF. The CDR3 DNA follows: TGCGCCAGCAGCTTGTCTATAAGGGAGGGCACTGAAGCTTTCTTT. The variable domain in full, completed from reference TRBV5-1 and TRBJ1-1, reads KAGVTQTPRYLIKTRGQQVTLSCSPISGHRSVSWYQQTPGQGLQFLFEYFSETQRNKGNFPGRFSGRQFSNSRSEMNVSTLELGDSALYLCASSLSIREGTEAFFGQGTRLTVV.

Of note for this clonotype: A much more abundant neighbour one base away suggests this may be a read error. The chain is built from TRBV6-5 and TRBJ2-1, with no clear D. The DNA end is more similar to TRBJ2-7, so the J call may be wrong. Germline V lookup: CDR1 MNHEY, CDR2 SVGAGI. This CDR3 contains 14 residues. The CDR3 sequence is CASSYSLSYNEQYF. CDR3 coding DNA: TGTGCCAGCAGTTACTCCCTCTCCTACAATGAGCAGTACTTC.

In this sample, this clonotype turned up a few times. A read error may explain this, as a much larger clone is one base away. V and J are TRBV11-2 and TRBJ2-5; tentative D call: TRBD1 (6 bases). Trimming cost V 10 bases and J 7 bases, with 19 bases left between them. The CDR3 length is 13 residues. CDR1 is SGHAT and CDR2 is FQNNGV in the germline V gene. CDR3 bases: TGTGCCACCCGAAATACAGGGAGCGCGACCCAGTACTTC. This encodes CATRNTGSATQYF.

The table lists this clonotype with many counts. V is TRBV6-1 and J is TRBJ1-5, with 7 bases fitting TRBD1. The ends lost 6 bases at V and 1 base at J; junction bases unmatched: 3. Germline loops: CDR1 MNHNS, CDR2 SASEGT. The CDR3 has 14 amino acids. In nucleotides, the CDR3 is TGTGCCAGCAGGGCGACAGGGAGCAATCAGCCCCAGCATTTT. Its translation: CASRATGSNQPQHF.

The chain uses TRBV28 and TRBJ1-5, with a tentative D call TRBD1 (5 bases). The ends were cut back, 10 bases at V and 14 bases at J, with 27 bases in the middle. In germline, CDR1 is MDHEN, CDR2 SYDVKM. The length of the CDR3 is 14 residues. The DNA for the CDR3 is TGTGCCACACGACTAGCGGGAGTTCCGTCGGGGGAGCATTTT. Its translation is CATRLAGVPSGEHF.

This clonotype was seen repeatedly, ten times or more. The V call is TRBV11-3, the J call TRBJ1-3; D unclear. This CDR3 has 14 residues. V was cut by 0 bases and J by 7 bases, with 10 bases left in between. CDR1 is SGHNT and CDR2 is YENEEA in the germline V gene. CDR3 sequence: CASSLEVGGNTIYF. CDR3 DNA: TGTGCCAGCAGCTTAGAAGTAGGCGGGAACACCATATATTTT.

This clonotype was counted many times. V and J are TRBV3-1 and TRBJ2-7; D not resolved. V was pared by 1 base and J by 6 bases, with 16 bases between. The CDR3 loop spans 15 amino acids. Germline loops: CDR1 LGHDT, CDR2 YNNKEL (reference sequence). CDR3 in DNA: TGTGCCAGCAGCCAAGGTCGAAGGAGTTTAATCGAGCAGTACTTC. Its protein product is CASSQGRRSLIEQYF.

This chain connects TRBV9 to TRBJ2-4, with D unclear. Per the germline V gene, CDR1 is SGDLS and CDR2 is YYNGEE. The CDR3 is made up of 16 amino acids. Trimming left V 4 bases short and J 2 bases short, with 16 bases between. This CDR3 is CASSQGSSVSKNIQYF. The CDR3, as DNA: TGTGCCAGCAGCCAAGGATCTTCGGTGTCCAAAAACATTCAGTACTTC.

This clonotype was observed a few times. The chain employs TRBV27 and TRBJ2-3, with no clear D. The germline V gene has CDR1 MNHEY and CDR2 SMNVEV (reference sequence). Trimming cost V 7 bases and J 0 bases, with 14 bases left between them. The CDR3 covers 15 residues. The CDR3 DNA reads TGTGCCAGCACCAGATGGGGATCTAGCACAGATACGCAGTATTTT. Its translation: CASTRWGSSTDTQYF.

This clonotype was seen at least ten times. V and J are TRBV6-6 and TRBJ1-2; D ambiguous. CDR3 length: 15 amino acids. Germline V CDR1 and CDR2: MNHNY, SVGAGI (reference sequence). Trimming removed 6 bases from V and 0 bases from J, with 14 bases in between. CDR3 region: CASSEPKRANYGYTF. CDR3 bases: TGTGCCAGCAGCGAACCCAAGCGAGCTAACTATGGCTACACCTTC.